This T cell receptor beta chain was recovered during a study of tumour-infiltrating T cells in Burkitt lymphoma. Overall study: Survival, overall and progression-free, tracked with productive clonality.

TCRdb's table, derived via immunoSEQ multiplex PCR, lists solely in-frame clones and lacks some. This sample carries 6,300 or so clones, around 10% of them seen once, and the ten largest clones take approximately 2.4%. The length of the CDR3 is 17 residues. Germline loops: CDR1 SGHAT, CDR2 FQNNGV. The V segment lost 6 bases and the J segment 1 base; nucleotides outside the gene matches: 11. This clone was counted only a few times. The rearrangement joins TRBV11-2 to TRBJ1-1, with 10 positions matching TRBD1. The clonotype originates from a human donor with diffuse large B-cell lymphoma. The sequenced material came from tumor tissue. CDR3 bases: TGTGCCAGCAGACCGGGACAGGGGACTGGGTGGAACACTGAAGCTTTCTTT. It specifies CASRPGQGTGWNTEAFF. Complete variable domain (other parts from reference TRBV11-2 and TRBJ1-1): EAGVAQSPRYKIIEKRQSVAFWCNPISGHATLYWYQQILGQGPKLLIQFQNNGVVDDSQLPKDRFSAERLKGVDSTLKIQPAKLEDSAVYLCASRPGQGTGWNTEAFFGQGTRLTVV.